Sequencing of this T cell receptor (beta chain) was carried out in a study of brain T cells in children with intractable seizures. Germline V CDR1 and CDR2: SGDLS, YYNGEE. This CDR3 comprises 18 residues. The V segment lost 0 bases and the J segment 3 bases; nucleotides outside the gene matches: 9. TCRdb's table, derived via immunoSEQ multiplex PCR, lists solely in-frame clones and lacks some. Here the sample spans fewer than 80,000 clones, approximately 94% being singletons. The source was peripheral blood, collected at surgery. This TCR came from a boy under two years old with focal cortical dysplasia and intractable seizures. V is TRBV9 and J is TRBJ2-3; TRBD2 agrees at 11 bases. The CDR3 region is CASSVAPRSSGRTDTQYF. Written as DNA, the CDR3 is TGTGCCAGCAGCGTAGCCCCAAGGTCTAGCGGGAGGACAGATACGCAGTATTTT.